The 4 T cell receptor beta chains below were found in one sample sequenced in a study of blood T cell repertoires in COVID-19. Clones were sequenced by immunoSEQ multiplex PCR, and TCRdb holds only the in-frame ones, with some missing. The repertoire includes some 120,000 clones, 87% of them detected once, and less than 4.5% sits in the top ten. The specimen sequenced was peripheral blood. All receptors come from a woman in her sixties with acute or convalescent COVID-19.

This sequence joins TRBV19 and TRBJ2-6, with D maybe TRBD2 (5 bases). The germline gives CDR1 LNHDA, CDR2 SQIVND (reference sequence). Between the trimmed V and J ends, which lost 4 bases and 2 bases, there was a span of 9 bases. The CDR3 has 15 amino acids. The CDR3 DNA reads as TGTGCCAGTAGTACCAAGGGAGCTGGGGCCAACGTCCTGACTTTC. Protein product: CASSTKGAGANVLTF. Drawing the rest from reference TRBV19 and TRBJ2-6, the complete variable domain is DGGITQSPKYLFRKEGQNVTLSCEQNLNHDAMYWYRQDPGQGLRLIYYSQIVNDFQKGDIAEGYSVSREKKESFPLTVTSAQKNPTAFYLCASSTKGAGANVLTFGAGSRLTVL.

The V gene is TRBV3-1 (or the pseudogene TRBV3-2), the J gene TRBJ2-1, with a weak D call TRBD2 (6 bases). Trimming cost V 4 bases and J 8 bases, with 9 bases left between them. The CDR3 loop spans 12 amino acids. CDR1 LGHDT and CDR2 YNNKEL come from the germline V gene (reference sequence). The CDR3 here is CASSPWGDEQFF. The CDR3 DNA reads as TGTGCCAGCAGCCCTTGGGGGGATGAGCAGTTCTTC.

The chain employs TRBV19 and TRBJ1-4; a possible D gene is TRBD1 (6 bases). V was cut by 4 bases and J by 8 bases, with 20 bases left in between. This CDR3 spans 16 amino acids. Germline V gene sequence: CDR1 LNHDA, CDR2 SQIVND (reference sequence). The CDR3 loop reads CASSTQGQTGGEKLFF. CDR3 coding DNA: TGTGCCAGTAGTACCCAGGGACAAACGGGTGGCGAAAAACTGTTTTTT.

The chain uses TRBV6-5 and TRBJ1-3; 8 positions match TRBD1. The germline V gene encodes CDR1 MNHEY and CDR2 SVGAGI. This CDR3 contains 15 residues. The J segment lost 2 bases and the V segment lost 5 bases, leaving 5 bases of the junction unmatched. The CDR3 DNA is TGTGCCAGCAGTACTCAGGGGGCGGCTGGAAACACCATATATTTT. Translating it yields CASSTQGAAGNTIYF.